This T cell receptor (beta chain) was sequenced for a study of cytomegalovirus exposure and HLA in healthy donors. Use of 60 Vbeta and 13 Jbeta primers characterized the PCR. Measured with immunoSEQ multiplex PCR; TCRdb has only the in-frame clones, and not every one. The sample holds about 170,000 clones, roughly 85% seen once. The J segment lost 8 bases and the V segment lost 0 bases, leaving 8 bases of the junction unmatched. Per the germline V gene, CDR1 is SNHLY and CDR2 is FYNNEI. The CDR3 is 15 residues long. The sequence was collected from a man in his thirties or forties in good health and CMV-seropositive. Source material: PBMCs. The rearrangement uses TRBV2 and TRBJ1-2, with 8 bases fitting TRBD1. CDR3 loop: CASSEARTGMGGYTF. Written as DNA, the CDR3 is TGTGCCAGCAGTGAAGCGAGGACAGGGATGGGAGGCTACACCTTC.